The next 9 T cell receptor beta chains were all read from a single sample in a study of identical twins. TCRdb ran MiXCR on the 5' RACE reads and lists one entry per CDR3 protein. The table records approximately 500,000 distinct CDR3 sequences, 20% to 30% of them present only once. Another study also made use of these data, one on T cells expressing NK-cell markers.

Input material: CD4+ T cells sorted from blood. These receptors came from a woman younger than 35 in good health.

This clonotype has more than one count but fewer than ten. The chain links TRBV6-2 or TRBV6-3 to TRBJ2-7; unclear D gene. Germline values: CDR1 MNHEY, CDR2 SVGEGT. The germline V and J ends were trimmed by 7 bases and 3 bases, with 13 bases remaining between them. CDR3 length: 13 amino acids. The CDR3 is CASTNFRDYEQYF. The CDR3 DNA follows: TGTGCCAGCACCAACTTTCGCGACTACGAGCAGTACTTC.

The rearrangement links TRBV12-3 or TRBV12-4 to TRBJ1-4; 8 bases align to TRBD1. This CDR3 has 14 residues. J lost 6 bases, V lost 5 bases, and 5 bases had no gene match. The CDR3 DNA reads as TGTGCCAGCAGTGCAGGGGGCGGGTATGAAAAACTGTTTTTT. Amino acids: CASSAGGGYEKLFF.

The table lists this clonotype with a few counts. The chain employs TRBV9 and TRBJ2-7; D could derive from TRBD1 or TRBD2 (6 bases each). Trimming removed 4 bases at V and 5 bases at J, with 16 bases between. CDR1 and CDR2 (germline): SGDLS, YYNGEE. The CDR3 length is 14 residues. Here the CDR3 reads CASSPHREVHEQYF. DNA for the CDR3: TGTGCCAGCAGCCCCCACAGGGAGGTCCACGAGCAGTACTTC.

The V gene is TRBV7-2, the J gene TRBJ2-6; possibly TRBD1 for D (6 bases). This CDR3 is 16 amino acids long. The V gene lost 6 bases and the J gene lost 4 bases, with 16 bases spanning the gap. Per the germline V gene, CDR1 is SGHTA and CDR2 is FQGNSA. The CDR3 is CASRNRVGAGANVLTF. The CDR3 bases are TGTGCCAGCAGGAACAGGGTAGGGGCGGGGGCCAACGTCCTGACTTTC.

The table lists this clonotype with a few counts. The V gene is TRBV12-3 or TRBV12-4, the J gene TRBJ2-5, with D possibly TRBD1 on 6 matching bases. With 5 bases removed from V and 12 bases from J, the gap between germline ends came to 16 bases. This CDR3 has 12 residues. CDR3 protein: CASSTPQGPEYF. The CDR3 nucleotides are TGTGCCAGCAGTACACCACAGGGTCCTGAGTACTTC.

This clonotype appeared a few times. The rearrangement links TRBV7-2 to TRBJ2-4; 7 bases agree with TRBD2. CDR1 is SGHTA, CDR2 FQGNSA, per germline. V shed 5 bases and J 10 bases; nucleotides not matched to a gene: 11. CDR3 length: 14 residues. The CDR3 reads CASSPSGTIVIQYF. DNA for the CDR3: TGTGCCAGCAGCCCGTCCGGGACTATCGTAATTCAGTACTTC.

This clonotype was observed a handful of times. CDR3: CASSSDPPNTEAFF. CDR3 bases: TGTGCCAGCAGCTCCGACCCACCAAACACTGAAGCTTTCTTT. The V gene is TRBV7-9, the J gene TRBJ1-1; no clear D. Germline V CDR1 and CDR2: SEHNR, FQNEAQ (reference sequence). The V end lost 4 bases, the J end lost 2 bases, and 11 bases lay between the germline ends. The CDR3 consists of 14 residues.

This clonotype was detected a few times. This chain uses TRBV5-1 with TRBJ2-1, with 11 positions matching TRBD2. Germline loops: CDR1 SGHRS, CDR2 YFSETQ. The CDR3 covers 14 residues. The junction had 9 bases not matched to a gene; V was cut back by 4 bases and J by 12 bases. The CDR3 is CASSPGLAAWGQFF. The CDR3 DNA follows: TGCGCCAGCAGCCCGGGACTAGCGGCCTGGGGGCAGTTCTTC.

A few counts support this clonotype. J is TRBJ2-3 and V is TRBV7-2; 11 bases align to TRBD2. This CDR3 is 16 amino acids long. V was pared by 4 bases and J by 4 bases, with 7 bases of the junction left unmatched. The germline V gene encodes CDR1 SGHTA and CDR2 FQGNSA. CDR3 nucleotide sequence: TGTGCCAGCAGCTCCCAGGTAGCGGGAGGGTCAGATACGCAGTATTTT. Translation: CASSSQVAGGSDTQYF.